This T cell receptor (beta chain) appears in the sequencing data of a study of T cell changes during pregnancy in multiple sclerosis (dated by TCRdb to between 2019 and 2020). Broadly, across the study: The study looked at changes in the T cell repertoire across pregnancy in women with multiple sclerosis.

Receptors were amplified or captured by the immunoSEQ multiplex PCR assay. In its TCRdb copy, this immuneACCESS table keeps in-frame sequences only and misses some clones. Where compared with another copy, unresolved V genes explain less than half of these, and the others have no known cause. Across this sample there are around 30,000 clones, with roughly 89% seen only once. Together, the top ten hold 9.5% to 10% of the sample. To note about this clone: Its antigen remains undetermined. Base qualities are not provided; no much larger clone lies one nucleotide away.

The sample consisted of CD8+ T cells from peripheral blood mononuclear cells, taken in the first trimester of pregnancy. This clonotype was sampled from a female donor with multiple sclerosis, enrolled in a pregnancy study.

CDR3 sequence: CASSFLADTQYF. Here is the DNA: TGTGCCAGCAGCTTCCTCGCAGATACGCAGTATTTT. The chain uses TRBV5-6 and TRBJ2-3; no D gene is confidently identified. The CDR1 and CDR2 encoded by the germline V gene are SGHDT and YYEEEE. The junction shows trimming of 2 bases on V and 4 bases on J, plus 5 bases between the germline ends. Inclusive of the bounding cysteine and phenylalanine, the CDR3 is 12 residues long. Kept here is only the CDR3 DNA, which spans 36 bases and is read in frame from base 1. Here the CDR3 is joined to the reference TRBV5-6 and TRBJ2-3 genes, and the full variable domain is: DAGVTQSPTHLIKTRGQQVTLRCSPKSGHDTVSWYQQALGQGPQFIFQYYEEEERQRGNFPDRFSGHQFPNYSSELNVNALLLGDSALYLCASSFLADTQYFGPGTRLTVL.